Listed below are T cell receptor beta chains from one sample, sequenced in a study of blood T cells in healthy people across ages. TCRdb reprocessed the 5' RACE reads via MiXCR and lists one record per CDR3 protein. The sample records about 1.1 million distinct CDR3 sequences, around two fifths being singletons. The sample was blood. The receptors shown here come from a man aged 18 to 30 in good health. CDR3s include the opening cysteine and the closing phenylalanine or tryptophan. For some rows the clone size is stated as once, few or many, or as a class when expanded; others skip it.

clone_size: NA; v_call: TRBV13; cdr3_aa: CASSLEGAALTGELFF
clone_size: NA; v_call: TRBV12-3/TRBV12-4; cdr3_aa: CASSHDRGGKFF
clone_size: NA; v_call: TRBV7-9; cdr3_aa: CASRFMYEGAGNTEAFF
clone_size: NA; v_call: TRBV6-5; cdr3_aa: CASSNNRGVWEQYF
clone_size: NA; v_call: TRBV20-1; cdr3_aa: CSAVVLAGTFLDEQFF
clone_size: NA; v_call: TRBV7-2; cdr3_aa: CASSLGNSRTDTRYF
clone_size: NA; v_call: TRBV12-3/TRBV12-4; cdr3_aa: CASSLFQLKEETQYF
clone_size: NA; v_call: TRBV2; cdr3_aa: CASREEPGGYTF
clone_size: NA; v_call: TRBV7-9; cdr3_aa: CASGPNWGPTNEKLFF
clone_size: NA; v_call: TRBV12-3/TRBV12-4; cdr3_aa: CASSSDGGSGNTTYF
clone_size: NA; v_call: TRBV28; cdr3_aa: CASSFGGIRTDTQYF
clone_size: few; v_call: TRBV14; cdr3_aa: CASSQDGPNYGYTF
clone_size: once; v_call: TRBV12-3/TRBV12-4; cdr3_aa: CASTPGLAGGELFF
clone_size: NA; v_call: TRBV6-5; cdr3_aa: CATHRGGRSGDTQYF
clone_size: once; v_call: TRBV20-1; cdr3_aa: CSASGGQLDGYTF
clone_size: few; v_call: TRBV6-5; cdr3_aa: CASSTFTGGGTEAFF
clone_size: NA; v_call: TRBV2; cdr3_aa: CASSGLGASGGNEQFF
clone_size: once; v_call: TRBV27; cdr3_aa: CASSHPPSGELFF
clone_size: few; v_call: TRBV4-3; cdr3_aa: CASSHTGTSAKNIQYF
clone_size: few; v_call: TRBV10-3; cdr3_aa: CAISDTGGGYNEQFF
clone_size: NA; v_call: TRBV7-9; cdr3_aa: CASSVATRYEQFF
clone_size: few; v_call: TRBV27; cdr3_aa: CASMDRTYEQYF
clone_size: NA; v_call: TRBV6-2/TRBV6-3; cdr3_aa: CASSAPGARANEQFF
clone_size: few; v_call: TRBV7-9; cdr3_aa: CASSYGTGDLDEQYF
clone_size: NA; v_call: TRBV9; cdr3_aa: CASSADSNYEQYF
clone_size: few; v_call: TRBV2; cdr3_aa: CASSHPPLGDTQYF
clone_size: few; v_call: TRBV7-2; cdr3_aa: CASSWSGREDTQYF
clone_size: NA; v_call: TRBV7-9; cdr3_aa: CASSLAWGNQPQHF
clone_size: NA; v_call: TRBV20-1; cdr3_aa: CSASGRAVPDTQYF
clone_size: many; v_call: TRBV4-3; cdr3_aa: CASSQDIGTGGNEQYF
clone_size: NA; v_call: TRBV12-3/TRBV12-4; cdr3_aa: CASSVRQENTEAFF
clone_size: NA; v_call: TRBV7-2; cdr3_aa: CASSFKGLPPQETQYF
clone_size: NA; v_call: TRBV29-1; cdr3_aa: CSVVWDRVPYNEQYF
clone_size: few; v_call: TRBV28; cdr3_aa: CASGDRYEQFF
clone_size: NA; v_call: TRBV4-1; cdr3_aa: CASSTPTGTGNQPQHF
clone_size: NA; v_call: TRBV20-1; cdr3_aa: CSARDQISGSYEQYF
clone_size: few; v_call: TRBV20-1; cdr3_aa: CSAPLPDRLNQPQHF
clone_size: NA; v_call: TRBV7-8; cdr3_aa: CASSLLTRQETQYF